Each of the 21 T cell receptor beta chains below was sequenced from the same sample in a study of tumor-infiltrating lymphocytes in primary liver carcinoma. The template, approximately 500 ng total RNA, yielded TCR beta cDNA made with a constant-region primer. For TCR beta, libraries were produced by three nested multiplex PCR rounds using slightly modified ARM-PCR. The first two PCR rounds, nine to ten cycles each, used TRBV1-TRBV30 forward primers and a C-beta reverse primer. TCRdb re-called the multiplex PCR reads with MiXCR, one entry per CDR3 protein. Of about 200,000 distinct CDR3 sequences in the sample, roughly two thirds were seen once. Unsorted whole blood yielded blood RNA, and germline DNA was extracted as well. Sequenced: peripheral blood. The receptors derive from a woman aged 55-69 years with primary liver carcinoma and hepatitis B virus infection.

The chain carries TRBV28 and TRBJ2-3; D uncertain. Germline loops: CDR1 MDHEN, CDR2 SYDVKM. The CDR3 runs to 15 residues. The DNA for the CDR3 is TGTGGCAACACCCCCAGTGGGCTAGGAGAAGATACGCAGTATTTT. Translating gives CGNTPSGLGEDTQYF.

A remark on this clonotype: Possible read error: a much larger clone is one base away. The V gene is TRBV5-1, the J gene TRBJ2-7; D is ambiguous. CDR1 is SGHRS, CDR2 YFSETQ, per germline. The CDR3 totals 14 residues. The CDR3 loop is CPSSLIATAREQYF. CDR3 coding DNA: TGCCCCAGCAGCTTGATCGCCACTGCGCGCGAGCAGTACTTC.

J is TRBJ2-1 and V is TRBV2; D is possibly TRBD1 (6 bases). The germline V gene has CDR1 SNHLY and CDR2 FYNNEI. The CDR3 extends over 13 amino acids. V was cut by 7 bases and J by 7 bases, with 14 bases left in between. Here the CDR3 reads CASKRGSGNEQFF. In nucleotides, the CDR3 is TGTGCCAGCAAAAGGGGGAGTGGGAATGAGCAGTTCTTC.

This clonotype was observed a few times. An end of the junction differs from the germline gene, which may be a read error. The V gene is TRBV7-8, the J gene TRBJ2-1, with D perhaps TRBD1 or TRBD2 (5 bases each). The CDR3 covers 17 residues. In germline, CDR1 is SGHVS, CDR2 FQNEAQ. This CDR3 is CASSLGWGGAAGDDQFF. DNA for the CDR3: TGTGCCAGCAGCTTAGGGTGGGGCGGAGCTGCGGGCGATGATCAGTTCTTC.

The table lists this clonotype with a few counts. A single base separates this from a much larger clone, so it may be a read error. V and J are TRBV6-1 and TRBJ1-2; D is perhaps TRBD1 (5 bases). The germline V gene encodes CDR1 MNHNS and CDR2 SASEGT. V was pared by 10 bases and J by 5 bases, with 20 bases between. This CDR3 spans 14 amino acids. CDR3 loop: CANTFREGAYGYTF. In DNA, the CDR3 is TGTGCCAACACTTTCCGGGAAGGGGCTTATGGCTACACCTTC.

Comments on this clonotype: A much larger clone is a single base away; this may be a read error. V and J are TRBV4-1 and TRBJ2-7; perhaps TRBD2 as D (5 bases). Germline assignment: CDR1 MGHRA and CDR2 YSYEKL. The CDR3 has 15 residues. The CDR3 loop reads CASSPSGFQSYELYF. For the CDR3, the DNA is TGCGCCAGCAGCCCCTCGGGATTTCAGTCCTACGAGCTGTACTTC.

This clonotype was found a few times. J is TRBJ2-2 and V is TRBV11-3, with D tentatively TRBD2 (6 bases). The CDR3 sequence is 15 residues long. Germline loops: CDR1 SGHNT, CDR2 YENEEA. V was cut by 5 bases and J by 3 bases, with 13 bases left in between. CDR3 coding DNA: TGTGCCAGCAGCACGATGGGGGGAGACACCGGGGAGCTGTTTTTT. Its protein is CASSTMGGDTGELFF.

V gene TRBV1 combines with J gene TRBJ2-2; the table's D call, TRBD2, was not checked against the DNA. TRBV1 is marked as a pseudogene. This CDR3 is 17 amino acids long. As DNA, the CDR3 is TGCACCAGCAGCCGGTACAGGACTAACGGATACACCGGGGAGCTGTTTTTT. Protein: CTSSRYRTNGYTGELFF.

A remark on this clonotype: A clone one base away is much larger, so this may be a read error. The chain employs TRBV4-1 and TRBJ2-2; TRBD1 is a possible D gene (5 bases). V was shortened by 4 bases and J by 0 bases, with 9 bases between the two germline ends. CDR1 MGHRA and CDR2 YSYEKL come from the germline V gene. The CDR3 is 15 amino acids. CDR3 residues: CASSPGHTNTGELFF. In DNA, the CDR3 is TGCGCCAGCAGCCCTGGACATACGAACACCGGGGAGCTGTTTTTT.

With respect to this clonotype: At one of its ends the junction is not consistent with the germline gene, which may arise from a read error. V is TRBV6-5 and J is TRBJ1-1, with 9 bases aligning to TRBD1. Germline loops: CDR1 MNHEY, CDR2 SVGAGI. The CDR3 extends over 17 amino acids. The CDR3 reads CVSSYIASGQGHTEALF. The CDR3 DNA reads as TGTGTCAGCAGTTATATCGCCTCGGGACAGGGCCACACTGAAGCTCTCTTT.

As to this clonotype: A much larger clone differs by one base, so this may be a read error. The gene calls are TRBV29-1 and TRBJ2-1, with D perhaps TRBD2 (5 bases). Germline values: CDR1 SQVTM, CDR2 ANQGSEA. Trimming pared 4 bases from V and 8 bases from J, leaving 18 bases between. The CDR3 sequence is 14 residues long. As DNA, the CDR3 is TGCAGCGTTGCGGCTAGCAGGAGTGGCTATGAGCAGTTCTTC. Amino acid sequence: CSVAASRSGYEQFF.

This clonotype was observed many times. CDR3 DNA: TGTGCCAGCAGTTTATCGGACAGACGGAATGAAAAACTGTTTTTT. It is translated as CASSLSDRRNEKLFF. The V and J genes are TRBV12-3 or TRBV12-4 and TRBJ1-4, with a tentative D call TRBD1 (6 bases). CDR3 size: 15 residues. Trimming pared 2 bases from V and 5 bases from J, leaving 12 bases between.

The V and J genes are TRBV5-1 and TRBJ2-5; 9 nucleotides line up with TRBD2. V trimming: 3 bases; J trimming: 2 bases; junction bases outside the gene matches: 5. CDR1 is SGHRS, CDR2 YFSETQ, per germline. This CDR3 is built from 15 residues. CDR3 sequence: CASSSRLAEQETQYF. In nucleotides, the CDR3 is TGCGCCAGCAGCTCCAGACTAGCGGAACAAGAGACCCAGTACTTC.

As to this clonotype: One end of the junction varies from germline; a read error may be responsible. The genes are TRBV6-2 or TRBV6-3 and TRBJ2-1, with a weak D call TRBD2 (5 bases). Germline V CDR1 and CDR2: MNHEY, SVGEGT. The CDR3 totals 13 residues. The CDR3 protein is CASRVTANDERSF. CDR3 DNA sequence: TGTGCCAGCAGGGTGACTGCAAACGATGAGCGGTCCTTC.

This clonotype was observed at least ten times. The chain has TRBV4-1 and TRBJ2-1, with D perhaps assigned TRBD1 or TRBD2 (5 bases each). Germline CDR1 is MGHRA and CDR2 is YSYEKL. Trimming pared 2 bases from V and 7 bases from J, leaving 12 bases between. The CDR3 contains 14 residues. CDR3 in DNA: TGCGCCAGCAGCCAATGGGGGAGTGGTAATGAGCAGTTCTTC. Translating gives CASSQWGSGNEQFF.

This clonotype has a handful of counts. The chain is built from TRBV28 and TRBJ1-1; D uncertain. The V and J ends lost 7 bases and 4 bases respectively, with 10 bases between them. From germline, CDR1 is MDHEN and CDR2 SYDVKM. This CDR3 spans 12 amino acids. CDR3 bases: TGTGCCAGCATCTCGTTGGGCACTGAAGCTTTCTTT. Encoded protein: CASISLGTEAFF.

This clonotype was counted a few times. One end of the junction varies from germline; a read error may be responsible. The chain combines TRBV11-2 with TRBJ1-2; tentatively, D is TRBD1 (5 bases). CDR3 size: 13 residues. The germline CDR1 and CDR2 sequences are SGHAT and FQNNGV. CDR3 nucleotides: TGTGCCAGTAGCTTAGACAGAGACTATGGCTACACCTTC. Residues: CASSLDRDYGYTF.

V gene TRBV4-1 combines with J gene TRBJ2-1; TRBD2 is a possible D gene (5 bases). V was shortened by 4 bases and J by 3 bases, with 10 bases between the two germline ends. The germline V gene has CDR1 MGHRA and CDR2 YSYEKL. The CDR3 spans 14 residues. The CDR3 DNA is TGCGCCAGCAGCCGCGCGGGTAACTACAATGAGCAGTTCTTC. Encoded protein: CASSRAGNYNEQFF.

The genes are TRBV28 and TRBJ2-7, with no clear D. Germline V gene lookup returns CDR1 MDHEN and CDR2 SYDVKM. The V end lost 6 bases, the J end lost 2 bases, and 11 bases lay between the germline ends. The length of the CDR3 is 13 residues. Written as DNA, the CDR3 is TGTGCCAGCAGCAGGCTGTCCCCCTACGAGCAGTACTTC. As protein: CASSRLSPYEQYF.

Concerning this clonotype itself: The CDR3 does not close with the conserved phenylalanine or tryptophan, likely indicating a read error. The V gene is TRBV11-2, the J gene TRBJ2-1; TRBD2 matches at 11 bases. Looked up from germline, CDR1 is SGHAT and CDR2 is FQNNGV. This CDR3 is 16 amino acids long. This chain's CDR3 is CTSSLRSGRASNEQFL. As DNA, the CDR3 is TGTACCAGCAGCCTACGTAGCGGGAGGGCCTCAAATGAGCAGTTCCTC.

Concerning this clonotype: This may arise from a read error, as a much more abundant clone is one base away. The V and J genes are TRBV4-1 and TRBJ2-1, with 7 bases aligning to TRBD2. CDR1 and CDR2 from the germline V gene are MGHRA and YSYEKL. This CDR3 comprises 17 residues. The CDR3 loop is CASSQDPPGLTYNVQFF. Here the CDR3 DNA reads TGCGCCAGCAGCCAAGATCCACCGGGACTAACCTACAATGTGCAGTTCTTC.